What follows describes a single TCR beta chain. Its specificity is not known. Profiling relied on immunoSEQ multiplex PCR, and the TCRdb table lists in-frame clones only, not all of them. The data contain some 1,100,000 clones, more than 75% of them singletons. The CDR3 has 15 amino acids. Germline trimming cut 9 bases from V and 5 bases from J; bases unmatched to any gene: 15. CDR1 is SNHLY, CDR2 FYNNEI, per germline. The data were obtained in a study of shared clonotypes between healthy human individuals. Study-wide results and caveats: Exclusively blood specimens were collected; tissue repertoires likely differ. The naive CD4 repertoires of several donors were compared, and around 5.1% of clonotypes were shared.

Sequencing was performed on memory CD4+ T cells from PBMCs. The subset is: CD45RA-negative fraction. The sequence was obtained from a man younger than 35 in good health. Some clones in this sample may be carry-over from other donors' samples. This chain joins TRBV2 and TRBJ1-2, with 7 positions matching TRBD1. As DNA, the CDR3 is TGTGCCAGGCAACCTACCGGGACAGCCTTATATGGCTACACCTTC. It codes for CARQPTGTALYGYTF.